The 28 T cell receptor beta chains reported below all come from one sample, sequenced in a study of blood T cell repertoires in COVID-19. Sequenced by immunoSEQ multiplex PCR; TCRdb stores in-frame clones only, minus some. The sample has under 110,000 clones, 70% to 75% seen once. Sequencing input: peripheral blood. The receptors shown here come from a human donor with acute or convalescent COVID-19. The donor label of this sample is uncertain.

The CDR3 DNA reads TGTGCCAGCAGTGCCGGGACAGGGGCCTCTAACTATGGCTACACCTTC. It encodes CASSAGTGASNYGYTF. This rearrangement joins TRBV2 to TRBJ1-2; 10 positions agree with TRBD1. Germline CDR1 SNHLY, CDR2 FYNNEI. This CDR3 contains 16 residues. J lost 0 bases, V lost 4 bases, and 5 bases had no gene match.

This chain joins TRBV30 and TRBJ2-7; no clear D. CDR3 size: 13 residues. Germline V gene lookup returns CDR1 GTSNPN and CDR2 SVGIG (reference sequence). Trimming shortened V by 0 bases and J by 7 bases, and 13 bases separated the two germline ends. CDR3 residues: CAWSVGPIAEQYF. The DNA of the CDR3 is TGTGCCTGGAGTGTGGGCCCAATTGCTGAGCAGTACTTC.

The chain combines TRBV12-5 with TRBJ1-6; TRBD1 matches 10 bases. The germline V gene has CDR1 LGHNT and CDR2 FRNRAP. This CDR3 spans 16 amino acids. J lost 7 bases, V lost 1 base, and 4 bases had no gene match. CDR3 sequence reads: CASGLGTGGGNSPLHF. CDR3 DNA: TGTGCTAGTGGTTTGGGGACAGGGGGTGGGAATTCACCCCTCCACTTT.

V gene TRBV15 combines with J gene TRBJ2-1; 10 bases line up with TRBD2. Germline V gene lookup returns CDR1 LNHNV and CDR2 YYDKDF (reference sequence). The J segment lost 6 bases and the V segment lost 3 bases, leaving 5 bases of the junction unmatched. This CDR3 comprises 15 residues. CDR3 in DNA: TGTGCCACCAGCAGGAAGTTAGCGGGGGGCAATGAGCAGTTCTTC. It yields the protein CATSRKLAGGNEQFF. Full variable domain (outside the CDR3, taken from reference TRBV15 and TRBJ2-1): DAMVIQNPRYQVTQFGKPVTLSCSQTLNHNVMYWYQQKSSQAPKLLFHYYDKDFNNEADTPDNFQSRRPNTSFCFLDIRSPGLGDTAMYLCATSRKLAGGNEQFFGPGTRLTVL.

A few counts support this clone. The chain uses TRBV3-1 (or the pseudogene TRBV3-2) and TRBJ2-5, with a tentative D call TRBD2 (6 bases). The germline V gene has CDR1 LGHDT and CDR2 YNNKEL (reference sequence). The CDR3 covers 14 residues. V shed 1 base and J shed 9 bases, with 15 bases lying between them. The CDR3 coding sequence is TGTGCCAGCAGCCAAGCCCCGGGGGTTGGGGCCCAGTACTTC. Protein product: CASSQAPGVGAQYF.

This clone was counted a single time. This chain links TRBV30 with TRBJ2-3; a weak D match, TRBD2 (5 bases). Between the trimmed V and J ends, which lost 4 bases and 0 bases, there was a span of 11 bases. Germline loops: CDR1 GTSNPN, CDR2 SVGIG (reference sequence). CDR3 size: 14 residues. In DNA form, the CDR3 reads TGTGCCTGGACCCCCTGGAGGAGCACAGATACGCAGTATTTT. The encoded protein is CAWTPWRSTDTQYF. Full variable domain (remainder filled in from reference TRBV30 and TRBJ2-3): SQTIHQWPATLVQPVGSPLSLECTVEGTSNPNLYWYRQAAGRGLQLLFYSVGIGQISSEVPQNLSASRPQDRQFILSSKKLLLSDSGFYLCAWTPWRSTDTQYFGPGTRLTVL.

This clone appeared a few times. This chain links TRBV20-1 with TRBJ1-1, with 8 bases identical to TRBD1. Germline CDR1 DFQATT, CDR2 SNEGSKA (reference sequence). The CDR3 length is 11 residues. V shed 6 bases and J 11 bases; nucleotides not matched to a gene: 8. The CDR3 here is CSAGPGQEAFF. The CDR3 bases are TGCAGTGCAGGGCCGGGACAGGAGGCTTTCTTT.

The chain recombines TRBV4-2 with TRBJ2-2; D unresolved. This CDR3 has 15 residues. V was cut by 0 bases and J by 9 bases, with 14 bases left in between. From germline, CDR1 is LGHNA and CDR2 YNFKEQ. The CDR3 DNA is TGTGCCAGCAGCCAAGATCTTCAGAGCGCTCGGGAGCTGTTTTTT. Its translation: CASSQDLQSARELFF.

J is TRBJ1-1 and V is TRBV24-1, with D unresolved. The CDR3 has 12 amino acids. Per germline, CDR1 KGHDR and CDR2 SFDVKD. Trimming removed 4 bases at V and 3 bases at J, with 5 bases between. The CDR3 DNA reads as TGTGCCACCAGTGACCGAGACACTGAAGCTTTCTTT. It yields the protein CATSDRDTEAFF.

Concerning this clone: Other DNA sequences in the sample encode the same CDR3. J is TRBJ1-1 and V is TRBV27, with 8 nucleotides matching TRBD1. CDR1 and CDR2 from the germline V gene are MNHEY and SMNVEV (reference sequence). The CDR3 is 15 residues long. V lost 5 bases and J lost 1; bases outside the gene matches: 6. The CDR3 nucleotides are TGTGCCAGCAGTGCGCCGGGACAGGCGAACACTGAAGCTTTCTTT. Its protein product is CASSAPGQANTEAFF.

J is TRBJ2-2 and V is TRBV7-6; D is possibly TRBD1 (6 bases). V shed 7 bases and J shed 4 bases, with 16 bases lying between them. This CDR3 contains 15 residues. Germline CDR1 SGHVS, CDR2 FNYEAQ. The CDR3 reads CASTVTGMGTGELFF. As DNA, the CDR3 is TGTGCCAGCACCGTAACAGGGATGGGCACCGGGGAGCTGTTTTTT.

This clone was recorded only once. The same CDR3 also results from other DNA sequences found in this sample. The chain has TRBV5-4 and TRBJ1-1; 7 positions match TRBD1. Trimming took 4 bases from V and 0 from J; bases not matched to a gene: 3. CDR1 and CDR2 (germline): SGHNT, YYREEE (reference sequence). This CDR3 has 14 amino acids. In nucleotides, the CDR3 is TGTGCCAGCAGCCTGGACAGGCTGAACACTGAAGCTTTCTTT. Its translation is CASSLDRLNTEAFF. Using reference TRBV5-4 and TRBJ1-1 for the parts outside the CDR3, the full variable domain is ETGVTQSPTHLIKTRGQQVTLRCSSQSGHNTVSWYQQALGQGPQFIFQYYREEENGRGNFPPRFSGLQFPNYSSELNVNALELDDSALYLCASSLDRLNTEAFFGQGTRLTVV.

This clone was observed a few times. The rearrangement joins TRBV5-4 to TRBJ1-1; D may be TRBD1 (5 bases). Germline V gene lookup returns CDR1 SGHNT and CDR2 YYREEE (reference sequence). Trimming stripped 0 bases from V and 0 bases from J, with 12 bases between. This CDR3 region has 16 residues. The CDR3 DNA reads as TGTGCCAGCAGCTTGGGCCCGACAGAAATGAACACTGAAGCTTTCTTT. Translation: CASSLGPTEMNTEAFF.

The chain links TRBV7-9 to TRBJ1-5; D gene uncertain. Germline-derived CDR1 and CDR2 are SEHNR and FQNEAQ (reference sequence). The germline V and J ends were trimmed by 3 bases and 6 bases, with 21 bases remaining between them. CDR3 length: 17 amino acids. This CDR3 reads CASSFGPLTMDPQPQHF. The DNA for the CDR3 is TGTGCCAGCAGCTTTGGGCCGCTCACGATGGATCCTCAGCCCCAGCATTTT.

This chain joins TRBV2 and TRBJ2-3; D is unresolved. CDR1 SNHLY and CDR2 FYNNEI come from the germline V gene. V lost 4 bases and J 0 bases, leaving 11 bases between the germline ends. CDR3 length: 15 amino acids. CDR3 sequence: CASSGGAHSTDTQYF. The CDR3 DNA reads as TGTGCCAGCAGTGGTGGTGCGCATAGCACAGATACGCAGTATTTT.

This clone is a singleton in its sample. The chain is built from TRBV10-3 and TRBJ1-1; no reliable D call. The germline gives CDR1 ENHRY, CDR2 SYGVKD. Between the trimmed V and J ends, which lost 8 bases and 1 base, there was a span of 14 bases. The CDR3 is made up of 14 amino acids. The CDR3 DNA is TGTGCCATCTCGGAACGGGAGGCGAACACTGAAGCTTTCTTT. Translation gives CAISEREANTEAFF.

This sequence joins TRBV19 and TRBJ2-2; the match to TRBD1 covers 11 bases. This CDR3 is 14 amino acids long. Trimming took 6 bases from V and 6 from J; bases not matched to a gene: 3. CDR1 LNHDA and CDR2 SQIVND come from the germline V gene (reference sequence). The DNA for the CDR3 is TGTGCCAGTAGGGTGGACAGGGGGCCCGGGGAGCTGTTTTTT. Encoded protein: CASRVDRGPGELFF.

This clone has just a few counts. The chain uses TRBV28 and TRBJ1-5; 7 positions match TRBD1. There are 16 residues in the CDR3. V lost 2 bases and J lost 1; bases outside the gene matches: 5. Germline loops: CDR1 MDHEN, CDR2 SYDVKM. The CDR3 spells CASSLVGGQSNQPQHF. CDR3 DNA: TGTGCCAGCAGTTTAGTTGGGGGACAGAGCAATCAGCCCCAGCATTTT.

A few counts support this clone. The CDR3 sequence is CASSQGQGLGNQPQHF. Written as DNA, the CDR3 is TGTGCCAGCAGCCAAGGACAGGGGCTAGGCAATCAGCCCCAGCATTTT. The chain recombines TRBV3-1 (or the pseudogene TRBV3-2) with TRBJ1-5, with 8 bases lining up with TRBD1. After removal of 1 base from V and 2 bases from J, the junction contained 4 bases not matched to a gene. The CDR3 has 16 amino acids. From germline, CDR1 is LGHDT and CDR2 YNNKEL (reference sequence).

V is TRBV7-3 and J is TRBJ2-2; D may be TRBD2 (5 bases). V was shortened by 6 bases and J by 1 base, with 9 bases between the two germline ends. The CDR3 is made up of 14 amino acids. Per the germline V gene, CDR1 is SGHTA and CDR2 is FQGTGA. CDR3 nucleotide sequence: TGTGCCAGCAGACTCAGCGGGAACACCGGGGAGCTGTTTTTT. It is translated as CASRLSGNTGELFF.

This clone was detected only a few times. This sequence joins TRBV6-6 and TRBJ1-1, with no clear D. The germline gives CDR1 MNHNY, CDR2 SVGAGI (reference sequence). CDR3 size: 12 residues. Trimming took 6 bases from V and 8 from J, leaving 13 bases between them. This CDR3 reads CASRWTGGEAFF. The CDR3 region has the DNA TGTGCCAGCAGATGGACGGGAGGAGAAGCTTTCTTT.

The rearrangement links TRBV5-1 to TRBJ1-4; D may be TRBD1 (5 bases). Trimming shortened V by 0 bases and J by 5 bases, and 14 bases separated the two germline ends. This CDR3 region has 16 residues. CDR1 SGHRS and CDR2 YFSETQ come from the germline V gene. CDR3: CASSLAGGDVNEKLFF. The CDR3 nucleotides read TGCGCCAGCAGCTTGGCCGGAGGGGATGTCAATGAAAAACTGTTTTTT.

The rearrangement links TRBV9 to TRBJ1-2, with 8 bases fitting TRBD1. Germline lookup yields CDR1 SGDLS and CDR2 YYNGEE. V dropped 2 bases and J dropped 4; count of bases not matched to a gene: 4. The length of the CDR3 is 14 residues. The CDR3 is CASSVGTGLYGYTF. The CDR3 DNA is TGTGCCAGCAGCGTCGGGACAGGCCTCTATGGCTACACCTTC.

The chain uses TRBV29-1 and TRBJ2-1; D might be TRBD1 (5 bases). Germline-derived CDR1 and CDR2 are SQVTM and ANQGSEA. The CDR3 is 15 amino acids. Trimming shortened V by 4 bases and J by 1 base, and 14 bases separated the two germline ends. The CDR3 sequence is CSVGGDPRSYNEQFF. DNA for the CDR3: TGCAGCGTTGGGGGCGATCCCAGATCCTACAATGAGCAGTTCTTC.

The chain couples TRBV27 to TRBJ1-1; 8 bases map to TRBD1. The germline CDR1 and CDR2 sequences are MNHEY and SMNVEV (reference sequence). The V segment lost 8 bases and the J segment 0 bases; nucleotides outside the gene matches: 11. The CDR3 sequence is 16 residues long. The CDR3 DNA is TGTGCCAGCGGCCAAACCCCGACAGGGGTGAACACTGAAGCTTTCTTT. Translated: CASGQTPTGVNTEAFF.

The chain links TRBV12-3 or TRBV12-4 to TRBJ1-2; 7 positions agree with TRBD1. The CDR3 covers 12 residues. After removal of 6 bases from V and 2 bases from J, the junction contained 0 bases not matched to a gene. The CDR3 DNA is TGTGCCAGCAGGACAGGGAACTATGGCTACACCTTC. The encoded protein is CASRTGNYGYTF.

The chain has TRBV7-9 and TRBJ1-5, with 7 positions matching TRBD1. The CDR3 runs 12 residues. CDR1 and CDR2 from the germline V gene are SEHNR and FQNEAQ (reference sequence). The junction had 5 bases not matched to a gene; V was cut back by 9 bases and J by 6 bases. CDR3 sequence (DNA): TGTGCCAGTCAGACAGGGACTCAGCCCCAGCATTTT. The encoded protein is CASQTGTQPQHF.

The chain employs TRBV7-3 and TRBJ2-3; D perhaps matches TRBD2 (6 bases). The germline V and J ends were trimmed by 6 bases and 4 bases, with 20 bases remaining between them. Per germline, CDR1 SGHTA and CDR2 FQGTGA. There are 16 residues in the CDR3. CDR3 sequence: CASSLGRGIIPDTQYF. CDR3 sequence (DNA): TGTGCCAGCAGTTTAGGGCGGGGTATTATTCCAGATACGCAGTATTTT.